This T cell receptor (beta chain) was recorded in a study of blood T cell repertoires in COVID-19. At the level of the study: The United States, Italy and Spain supplied acute and convalescent COVID-19 samples.

Germline CDR1 is SNHLY and CDR2 is FYNNEI. The CDR3 is made up of 11 amino acids. The V and J ends lost 6 bases and 8 bases, in that order; junction bases with no gene match: 2. Original handling: By means of reference gene primer amplification, nucleated cell counts were estimated. Sequenced by immunoSEQ multiplex PCR; TCRdb stores in-frame clones only, minus some. V, J and clone size derive from that table, while D and trimming were established from the DNA sequence. The data hold some 240,000 clones, with about 79% observed a single time. The chain joins TRBV2 to TRBJ1-2; 8 bases align to TRBD1. Material: peripheral blood. This clonotype was obtained from a woman between 40 and 55 years old who had recovered from COVID-19. CDR3 DNA: TGTGCCAGCAGGACAGGGGAAGGCTACACCTTC. This codes for CASRTGEGYTF.